This T cell receptor beta chain appears in the sequencing data of a study of cytomegalovirus exposure and HLA in healthy donors (dated by TCRdb to about 2017). Turning to the overall study: In an earlier analysis of some 550 of the donors, 250 to 350 Gb of sequence data and 120 million or so unique TCR beta sequences from roughly 200 million T cells were reported. About 280 gigabases of sequencing data and 70 million to 95 million unique TCR sequences made up an early release that covered several hundred HLA-typed donors. Of the roughly 400 genotyped donors, 65% to 90% were placed in the genetic ancestry cluster associated with self-reported Caucasian donors. The study aimed to test whether cataloging public T cell receptors could reveal signatures of past pathogen exposure. The T cell repertoires of 670 or so subjects were profiled by immunosequencing and related to cytomegalovirus serostatus. Besides the first cohort of around 670 subjects, a separate validation cohort made up of 90 to 150 different subjects was used. High-throughput TCR immunosequencing, statistical association of individual TCRs with disease status, and machine learning were combined to predict cytomegalovirus infection status. A later analysis re-examined previously published TCR beta repertoires from more than 650 donors and added high-resolution HLA genotyping to investigate patterns of TCR occurrence. Rather than drawing on any new phenotypic data, the later analysis identified candidate immune exposures from TCR beta sequences and the way those sequences occurred across donors. An earlier analysis of 587 of the donors used high-throughput TCR beta sequencing to judge whether each TCR beta V gene segment behaved as functional or pseudogenic. Donor age, sex, ethnicity and CMV serostatus were compiled alongside the repertoire data. In a later genetic analysis, genome-wide SNP genotypes for about 55% of the roughly 670 donors were used, and that subset was treated as a discovery cohort. Every repertoire in the discovery cohort had been generated on one and the same sequencing platform. HLA typing included class I and class II loci at four-digit resolution. Typing coverage differed by locus: A, B, C, DRB1 and DQB1 were typed in roughly 620-630 donors, DQA1 in approximately 520, DPA1 in 600 to 610, and DPB1 in 472. Because of strong linkage in the cohort, roughly five DR-DQ haplotypes were treated as single units for association and clustering. On average, roughly 200,000 unique TCR beta nucleotide sequences were sequenced per donor among about 400 genotyped donors of the cohort, with 15% to 20% of those sequences being non-productive. Study-wide conclusions, independent of this receptor: In a later analysis, HLA-associated TCR beta chains showed more clonal expansion and lower generation probabilities than non-associated chains that were equally common. In a later genetic analysis, a missense DCLRE1C variant was associated with V-gene and J-gene trimming of TCR beta chains, and the association was replicated in an independent cohort. The study listed approximately 160 TCR beta chains as associated with cytomegalovirus. In vitro tests confirmed that a few of the cytomegalovirus-associated TCR beta chains recognize cytomegalovirus antigens. The sequencing pipeline was judged likely to have produced a cluster of highly shared sequence variants as a technical artifact. Most TCR sequences were observed very rarely across donors, whereas some public TCRs were present in many individuals. According to a later analysis, most CMV-associated TCR beta chains appeared to be HLA-restricted, and the HLA associations seemed to be driven largely by CMV exposure. Cytomegalovirus status was reported to be diagnosed by the classifier with high specificity and sensitivity in both the original and validation cohorts. The cohort was sequenced for TCR beta chains only, and without alpha or paired-chain data the features that could be detected were limited. Because the 87-base-pair reads could not distinguish some IMGT-functional V segments, including TRBV6-2 and TRBV6-3, those segments were excluded. Correlated functional status among segregating V segments might be attributable to linkage disequilibrium, but an unknown experimental factor could not be ruled out. The presence/absence analyses assumed that sequencing depth was roughly uniform across donors, and that assumption may not be true. The authors suggested that the approach could potentially be generalized to other disease states and immunological phenotypes. A further reported finding was that TCR beta sequences accurately predicted the HLA-A and HLA-B alleles for most subjects in the first cohort. According to a later analysis, TCR association rates differed among HLA loci, with DRB1 alleles showing the most associated TCRs and HLA-C alleles showing the fewest. Several of the top co-occurrence clusters appeared to be linked to parvovirus B19, influenza, CMV and Epstein-Barr virus, according to a later analysis. The only immune exposure information available for the cohort was CMV serostatus. Because some donors lacked HLA typing at each locus, the association tests relied only on the typed subset. Over 15 rarely observed V segments, including chromosome 9 orphons, were excluded from the earlier analysis of approximately 600 of the donors because counts were too low. Broadly in line with IMGT annotations, most TCR beta V segments showed up in productive rearrangements about 87% or about 30% of the time in an earlier analysis of a few hundred of the donors. When HLA alleles, especially DR and DQ, strongly co-occurred, TCR associations were difficult to assign to individual alleles. According to a later genetic analysis, donors in an Asian-associated ancestry cluster had fewer N-insertions in productive TCRs than the roughly 700-donor mean. A later analysis associated about 18,000 TCR beta sequences with specific HLA alleles at a false discovery rate of 0.05.

Comments on this clone: The antigen it recognizes is unknown. No base quality information exists; no much larger clone differs at one position.

The germline V gene supplies CDR1 MGHDK and CDR2 SYGVNS. V and J are trimmed by 4 bases and 13 bases, and the gene matches miss 7 bases of the junction. Taken from cysteine to phenylalanine, the CDR3 has 13 residues. Only the CDR3 DNA stays, 39 bases, in frame from base 1. The cohort was made up of approximately 670 healthy bone marrow donors. Cohort members were all nominally healthy when sampled, although unrecorded immune exposures were likely present. The donor was CMV seropositive and belonged to the group of 250 to 300 seropositive cohort members. Each donor provided a peripheral blood sample, and peripheral blood mononuclear cells were used for TCR beta sequencing. The Qiagen DNeasy Blood Extraction Kit was used to extract genomic DNA from the blood cell samples. To prepare the library, the immunoSEQ multiplex PCR assay was applied. For the multiplex PCR, a mixture combining 60 forward primers for TCR Vbeta segments and 13 reverse primers for TCR Jbeta segments was used. The CDR3 region of rearranged TCR beta genes was amplified from genomic DNA by a multiplex PCR assay. The amplified TCR beta libraries were sequenced on the Illumina HiSeq System as 87-base-pair reads. The study's processing was this. A later analysis tallied roughly 80 million unique TCR beta chains across the 700 or so repertoires, and about 12 million of those chains were shared by two or more donors. A nearest-neighbor algorithm error-corrected the raw reads and collapsed the reads into unique sequences, merging closely related sequences to remove PCR and sequencing errors. V, D and J gene segments were assigned by aligning CDR3 sequences to IMGT reference sequences. For a sequence to be retained, at least a six-nucleotide match to both a V gene segment and a J gene segment was required. Rearrangements were classified as productive when the CDR3 lacked stop codons and remained in frame with V and J, and all other rearrangements were classified as non-productive. Following IMGT convention, CDR3 was defined as the stretch from the second conserved V-encoded cysteine up to the conserved J-encoded phenylalanine. In an earlier analysis of some 550 of the donors, sequences lacking an unambiguous match to a single V gene segment were excluded. An earlier analysis of 500 to 700 of the donors classified V segments as functional when productive rearrangements were above 56.7% and as segregating when the standard deviation between donors was above 5%. To diagnose cytomegalovirus status from the catalog of TCR beta chain sequences, a statistical classification framework was built. A later analysis assigned V and J genes by comparing TCR nucleotide sequences with IMGT/GENE-DB human TR gene sequences. The TCRdist pipeline was used in a later analysis to assign CDR3 sequences and most-parsimonious VDJ recombination scenarios. In a later analysis, each TCR beta chain was defined by its CDR3 amino acid sequence together with its V-gene family, and reads lacking a unique V-gene family were excluded. To address suspected cross-contamination and a sequencing artifact, a later analysis removed 592 highly shared, low-generation-probability nucleotide sequences. In a later analysis, a clonal expansion index for each public chain was calculated from normalized within-repertoire ranks of inferred template counts. Generation probabilities in a later analysis came from a VDJ recombination model fitted to out-of-frame rearrangements, and those results were checked against IGoR. In a later analysis, hypergeometric tests were used to score TCR-TCR, TCR-HLA and TCR-CMV co-occurrence, with a repertoire-size bias correction applied to TCR pairs. In a later analysis, false discovery rates were estimated by permuting HLA or CMV assignments 20 times. A later analysis grouped co-occurring TCRs with DBSCAN, adding TCRdist sequence similarity when clustering within HLA-allele-positive subsets. Repertoires with fewer than 30,000 or more than 120,000 public chains, plus five repertoires with anomalous nucleotide sharing, were excluded from co-occurrence clustering. TCRdb took this table from immuneACCESS and kept in-frame rearrangements with V and J called. Such tables lack part of the clones; where checked against another copy, unresolved V genes explain under half of the gap, and the rest is unexplained. V and J calls and clone size come straight from that table; D and trimming were deduced from the DNA. The sample table shows 150,000 to 200,000 clones, and around four fifths are seen once. Roughly 7.4% of the sample goes to the ten largest clones.

Recombination connected TRBV25-1 to TRBJ2-3; TRBD2 agrees with 11 junctional bases. The receptor was isolated from a male donor in good health and CMV-seropositive. Source material: PBMCs. The DNA sequence is TGTGCCAGCAGTGCCGTACTAGCGGGGGATAAGTATTTT. It codes for CASSAVLAGDKYF. Beyond the CDR3, the reference TRBV25-1 and TRBJ2-3 genes provide the residues; the full variable domain reads: EADIYQTPRYLVIGTGKKITLECSQTMGHDKMYWYQQDPGMELHLIHYSYGVNSTEKGDLSSESTVSRIRTEHFPLTLESARPSHTSQYLCASSAVLAGDKYFGPGTRLTVL.